The 4 T cell receptor beta chains in this list originate from one sample, sequenced in a study of blood T cell repertoires in COVID-19. TCRdb's copy holds only in-frame clones and misses some; the assay was immunoSEQ multiplex PCR. The sample yields some 300,000 clones, around 90% seen once. Sequenced: peripheral blood. These receptors all come from a man between 65 and 85 years old with acute or convalescent COVID-19.

This clone was picked up one time. This chain connects TRBV30 to TRBJ2-2, with 7 bases matching TRBD2. Germline V gene data show CDR1 as GTSNPN and CDR2 as SVGIG (reference sequence). The V gene end was trimmed by 1 base and the J gene end by 7 bases; junction bases not matched to a gene: 9. There are 15 residues in the CDR3. CDR3 region: CAWSGVSGLNGELFF. CDR3 DNA sequence: TGTGCCTGGAGTGGTGTTAGCGGGCTTAACGGGGAGCTGTTTTTT.

V is TRBV3-1 (or the pseudogene TRBV3-2) and J is TRBJ2-2; possibly TRBD2 for D (6 bases). CDR3 length: 15 amino acids. Trimming took off 7 bases at V and 5 bases at J, with 17 bases between the two ends. The germline V gene has CDR1 LGHDT and CDR2 YNNKEL (reference sequence). The CDR3 coding sequence is TGTGCCAGCACCCTTCTGGGGAGGCGGACCGGGGAGCTGTTTTTT. It codes for CASTLLGRRTGELFF.

This clone was detected many times. J is TRBJ2-1 and V is TRBV15, with a tentative D call TRBD2 (6 bases). V was trimmed by 1 base and J by 3 bases, leaving 13 bases between them. The CDR3 covers 16 residues. Germline assignment: CDR1 LNHNV and CDR2 YYDKDF (reference sequence). CDR3 coding DNA: TGTGCCACCAGCAGAGTTTCGGGAGTACACTACAATGAGCAGTTCTTC. Its translation is CATSRVSGVHYNEQFF.

In this sample, this clone turned up once. The V call is TRBV3-1 (or the pseudogene TRBV3-2), the J call TRBJ1-5, with 10 positions matching TRBD1. Per germline, CDR1 LGHDT and CDR2 YNNKEL (reference sequence). V was pared by 4 bases and J by 7 bases, with 4 bases of the junction left unmatched. The CDR3 totals 14 residues. This CDR3 reads CASSLGTGEQPQHF. The CDR3 DNA sequence: TGTGCCAGCAGCCTTGGGACAGGGGAACAGCCCCAGCATTTT.